The clone carrying this TCR beta chain was counted between two and nine times. No antigen is known for it. Ophthalmopathy in the donors was of moderate-to-severe activity, with CAS ≥3, NOSPECS ≥4 and duration under 3 months. This sample is drawn from a study of Graves' ophthalmopathy and Graves' hyperthyroidism. Study observations and caveats: As the model predicted ophthalmopathy progression, it achieved a sensitivity of 70.59% and a specificity of more than 72%.

Per the germline V gene, CDR1 is GTSNPN and CDR2 is SVGIG (reference sequence). The CDR3 is 13 amino acids. For repertoire sequencing, the TCR beta CDR3 regions were amplified from RNA transcripts. RT-PCR with HTBI primers came first, then second-round multiplex PCR. TCRdb called the multiplex PCR reads again in MiXCR, with one record for every CDR3 protein. The sample includes about 480,000 distinct CDR3 sequences, around an eighth of them seen just once. This TCR was recovered from a woman in her 30s with Graves' ophthalmopathy. Sequencing used blood. J is TRBJ1-6 and V is TRBV30, with D possibly TRBD1 on 5 matching bases. The CDR3 here is CAAADTKISPLHF. The CDR3 DNA follows: TGTGCTGCCGCGGACACGAAGATTTCACCCCTCCACTTT.